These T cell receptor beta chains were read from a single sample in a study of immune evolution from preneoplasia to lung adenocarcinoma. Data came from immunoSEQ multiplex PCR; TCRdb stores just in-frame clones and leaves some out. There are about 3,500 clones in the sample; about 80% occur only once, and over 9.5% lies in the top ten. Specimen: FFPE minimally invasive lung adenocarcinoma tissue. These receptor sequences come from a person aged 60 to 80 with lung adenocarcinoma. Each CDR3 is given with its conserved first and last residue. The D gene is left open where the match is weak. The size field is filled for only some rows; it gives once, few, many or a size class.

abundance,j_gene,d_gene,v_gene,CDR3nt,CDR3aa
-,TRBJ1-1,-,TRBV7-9,TGTGCCAGCAGCTTAGCCCCAGGGTGGAACACTGAAGCTTTCTTT,CASSLAPGWNTEAFF
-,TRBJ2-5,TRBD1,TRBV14,TGTGCCAGCAGCCCCCGGACAGGGGGCAACCAAGAGACCCAGTACTTC,CASSPRTGGNQETQYF
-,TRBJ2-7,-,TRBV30,TGTGCCTGGAGTGTACAGGGATTACTAGCCCCCTACGAGCAGTACTTC,CAWSVQGLLAPYEQYF
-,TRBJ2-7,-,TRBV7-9,TGTGCCAGCAGCTCCTCCCTTGGTGGGTTTGAGAGTTCCTACGAGCAGTACTTC,CASSSSLGGFESSYEQYF
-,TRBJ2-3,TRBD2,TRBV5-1,TGCGCCAGCAGCCTTCCGACTAGCGGGAGCACAGATACGCAGTATTTT,CASSLPTSGSTDTQYF
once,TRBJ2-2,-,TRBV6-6,TGTGCCAGCACCTATAGCGCGAACACTGGGGAGCTGTTTTTT,CASTYSANTGELFF
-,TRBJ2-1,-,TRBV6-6,TGTGCCAGCAGTTACTCCCGTCGGGGGGCGAATGAGCAGTTCTTC,CASSYSRRGANEQFF
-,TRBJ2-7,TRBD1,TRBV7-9,TGTGCCAGCAGCGCTGCCGGGACAGTAAACTACGAGCAGTACTTC,CASSAAGTVNYEQYF
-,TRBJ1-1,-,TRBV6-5,TGTGCCAGTCGCCCTGCACAGCGGAAAACTGAAGCTTTCTTT,CASRPAQRKTEAFF
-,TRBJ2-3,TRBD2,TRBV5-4,TGTGCCAGCAGCTTGGAAGTTGGCGGGAGGGCAGATACGCAGTATTTT,CASSLEVGGRADTQYF
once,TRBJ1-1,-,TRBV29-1,TGCAGCGTTGTGCCGCTGAGTGGGCCTGAAGCTTTCTTT,CSVVPLSGPEAFF
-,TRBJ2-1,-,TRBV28,TGTGCCAGCATGTCCAGCGAAAGACTATACAATGAGCAGTTCTTC,CASMSSERLYNEQFF
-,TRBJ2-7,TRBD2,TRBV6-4,TGTGCCAGCAGTGAAGGACTAGCGGGAGTTTACGAGCAGTACTTC,CASSEGLAGVYEQYF
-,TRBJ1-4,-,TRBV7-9,TGTGCCAGCAGCCTAACAATTTCGGCAGCCACTAATGAAAAACTGTTTTTT,CASSLTISAATNEKLFF
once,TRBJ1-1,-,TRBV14,TGTGCCAGCAGCCAAGACTTGGGAATCACTGAAGCTTTCTTT,CASSQDLGITEAFF
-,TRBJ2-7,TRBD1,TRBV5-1,TGCGCCAGCAGCTTGACCGGGACAGCGGCCTACGAGCAGTACTTC,CASSLTGTAAYEQYF
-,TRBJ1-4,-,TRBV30,TGTGCCTGGAGACCGACAGGTTCTAATGAAAAACTGTTTTTT,CAWRPTGSNEKLFF
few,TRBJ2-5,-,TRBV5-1,TGCGCCAGCAGTCCCACAGGGTACCAAGAGACCCAGTACTTC,CASSPTGYQETQYF
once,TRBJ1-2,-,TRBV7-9,TGTGCCAGCAGCTTAACCATGGGGGAGTACACCTTC,CASSLTMGEYTF
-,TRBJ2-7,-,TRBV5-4,TGTGCCAGCAGCTTACAGGTGTACGAGCAGTACTTC,CASSLQVYEQYF
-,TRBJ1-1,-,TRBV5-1,TGCGCCAGCAGCTTGGGGACGGCGAACACTGAAGCTTTCTTT,CASSLGTANTEAFF
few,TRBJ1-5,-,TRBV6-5,TGTGCCAGTCATCCAGGGTTTGGCAATCAGCCCCAGCATTTT,CASHPGFGNQPQHF
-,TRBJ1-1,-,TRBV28,TGTGCCAGCAGTTTTGGGGGGGCGGGGGTTAACACTGAAGCTTTCTTT,CASSFGGAGVNTEAFF
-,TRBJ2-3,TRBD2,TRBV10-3,TGTGCCACCGAGACTAGCGGGAGGCCCCCTCGTACGCAGTATTTT,CATETSGRPPRTQYF
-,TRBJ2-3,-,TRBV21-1,TGTGCCAGCAGCAAAGACCCTCGACTAGCGGGCCCCACAGATACGCAGTATTTT,CASSKDPRLAGPTDTQYF
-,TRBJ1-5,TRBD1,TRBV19,TGTGCCAGTAGTATCCAAGACAGGGGGCCTCAGCCCCAGCATTTT,CASSIQDRGPQPQHF
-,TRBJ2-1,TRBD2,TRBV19,TGTGCCAGTACGGCGGGAGTAATTTACAATGAGCAGTTCTTC,CASTAGVIYNEQFF
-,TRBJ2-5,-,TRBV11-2,TGTGCCAGCAGCGCACACTCCCGGGGGGCGCTTTTGGAGACCCAGTACTTC,CASSAHSRGALLETQYF
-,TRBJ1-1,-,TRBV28,TGTGCCAGCAGAAATTTCGAAACAGGGACCGCAGCTTTCTTT,CASRNFETGTAAFF
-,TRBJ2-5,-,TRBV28,TGTGCCAGCAGGTTGGGCGTTTCTGGAGAGACCCAGTACTTC,CASRLGVSGETQYF
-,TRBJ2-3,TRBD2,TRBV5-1,TGCGCCAGCAGCTCTCCCCGTAGCGGGCCGGGCACAGATACGCAGTATTTT,CASSSPRSGPGTDTQYF
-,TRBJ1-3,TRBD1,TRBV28,TGTGCCAGCAGTGCAGGGGGCTCTGGAAACACCATATATTTT,CASSAGGSGNTIYF
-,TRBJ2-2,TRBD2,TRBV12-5,TGTGCTAGTGGTTCCCTAGCGGGAGGTATCTTCCGGGAGCTGTTTTTT,CASGSLAGGIFRELFF
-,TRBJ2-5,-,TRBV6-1,TGTGCCACCGGCTTGGGGCAAGAGACCCAGTACTTC,CATGLGQETQYF
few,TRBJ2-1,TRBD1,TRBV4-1,TGCGCCAGCAGAGGGCCGGGACAGGGGGCTCCCAATGAGCAGTTCTTC,CASRGPGQGAPNEQFF
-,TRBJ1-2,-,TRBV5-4,TGTGCCAGCAGCGTGGGGAGAGAGTATGGCTACACCTTC,CASSVGREYGYTF
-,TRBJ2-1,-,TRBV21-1,TGTACCAGCAGCAAAAGTCAAGATTACTCCTACAATGAGCAGTTCTTC,CTSSKSQDYSYNEQFF
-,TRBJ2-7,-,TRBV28,TGTGCCAGCAGTTTAGTCTACGAGCAGTACTTC,CASSLVYEQYF
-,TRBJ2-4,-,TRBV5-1,TGCGCCAGCAGCGGGGGGACGGCAGCCAAAAACATTCAGTACTTC,CASSGGTAAKNIQYF
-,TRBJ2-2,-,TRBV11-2,TGTGCCAGCAGCTTTGCCGGGGAGCTGTTTTTT,CASSFAGELFF